These 25 T cell receptor beta chains share one sample of origin, sequenced in a study of CD8+ T cells in alopecia areata. Extracted RNA was reverse transcribed into cDNA, the sequencing template. Measured with immunoSEQ multiplex PCR; TCRdb has only the in-frame clones, and not every one. In the table there are about 270,000 clones, over 45% of which are singletons. This sample's treatment: oral pan-JAK inhibitor, 5-10 mg twice daily. The material sequenced was CD4+ T cells sorted from blood, taken around week 54, from a patient treated with tofacitinib. The receptors shown here come from a human donor with alopecia areata.

This rearrangement joins TRBV29-1 to TRBJ2-3, with D maybe TRBD1 (6 bases). The CDR3 spans 13 residues. V shed 3 bases and J shed 2 bases, with 9 bases lying between them. The V gene's germline CDR1 is SQVTM and CDR2 ANQGSEA. Written as DNA, the CDR3 is TGCAGCGTTGAGGGACACTACACAGATACGCAGTATTTT. Its translation is CSVEGHYTDTQYF.

For this clone: A junction end diverges from the germline sequence, so it may reflect a read error. This chain uses TRBV29-1 with TRBJ1-1, with 9 bases identical to TRBD1. The CDR3 loop spans 15 amino acids. The germline CDR1 and CDR2 sequences are SQVTM and ANQGSEA. Written as DNA, the CDR3 is TGCAGCGTTGAGGCGGGACAGGGCATGAAGACTGAAGCTTTCTTT. This translates into CSVEAGQGMKTEAFF.

This chain links TRBV11-1 with TRBJ2-5; 7 bases map to TRBD2. Per germline, CDR1 SGHAT and CDR2 FQDESV (reference sequence). After removal of 4 bases from V and 5 bases from J, the junction contained 10 bases not matched to a gene. The CDR3 runs to 15 residues. CDR3 bases: TGTGCCAGCAGCTCTCAATCCGGGGGGTTTGAGACCCAGTACTTC. It specifies CASSSQSGGFETQYF.

The chain joins TRBV29-1 to TRBJ2-4; 7 positions match TRBD1. The germline V gene has CDR1 SQVTM and CDR2 ANQGSEA. This CDR3 is 15 amino acids long. Losses at the gene ends were 6 bases for V and 0 bases for J; bases not matched to a gene: 8. CDR3 coding DNA: TGCAGCGTCCGGGACAGAAAAATAGCCAAAAACATTCAGTACTTC. Its protein is CSVRDRKIAKNIQYF.

The rearrangement links TRBV4-1 to TRBJ1-2; 10 bases agree with TRBD1. CDR1 MGHRA and CDR2 YSYEKL come from the germline V gene. The trim removed 1 base at V and 5 bases at J, leaving 1 base unmatched. CDR3 length: 14 residues. The CDR3 sequence is CASSQADRGYGYTF. In DNA, the CDR3 is TGCGCCAGCAGCCAAGCGGACAGGGGGTATGGCTACACCTTC.

Remarks on this clone: Other DNA sequences of this sample code for an identical CDR3. J is TRBJ1-5 and V is TRBV30; D unclear. The ends were cut back, 2 bases at V and 2 bases at J, with 7 bases in the middle. CDR1 and CDR2 (germline): GTSNPN, SVGIG (reference sequence). The CDR3 contains 13 residues. The CDR3 sequence: CAWSSGGNQPQHF. CDR3 coding DNA: TGTGCCTGGAGTAGTGGGGGCAATCAGCCCCAGCATTTT.

The table lists this clone with a few counts. This chain uses TRBV7-9 with TRBJ1-1; 7 nucleotides line up with TRBD1. CDR1 and CDR2 (germline): SEHNR, FQNEAQ (reference sequence). The CDR3 consists of 14 residues. With 7 bases clipped from V and 7 bases from J, the junction kept 12 bases outside the gene matches. This chain's CDR3 is CASIKGTGAYEAFF. The CDR3 nucleotides are TGTGCCAGCATCAAAGGAACAGGGGCCTATGAAGCTTTCTTT. The whole variable domain, remainder taken from reference TRBV7-9 and TRBJ1-1, is DTGVSQNPRHKITKRGQNVTFRCDPISEHNRLYWYRQTLGQGPEFLTYFQNEAQLEKSRLLSDRFSAERPKGSFSTLEIQRTEQGDSAMYLCASIKGTGAYEAFFGQGTRLTVV.

In this sample, this clone turned up a few times. The rearrangement uses TRBV29-1 and TRBJ1-2, with 8 bases that match TRBD1. Germline V gene data show CDR1 as SQVTM and CDR2 as ANQGSEA. The V gene end was trimmed by 3 bases and the J gene end by 8 bases; junction bases not matched to a gene: 11. The CDR3 length is 14 residues. CDR3 DNA sequence: TGCAGCGTTGAGGCGGGCAGGGGGCGGCAAGGCTACACCTTC. As protein: CSVEAGRGRQGYTF.

The rearrangement uses TRBV19 and TRBJ2-2; D gene unclear. The V gene lost 2 bases and the J gene lost 0 bases, with 7 bases spanning the gap. CDR1 is LNHDA and CDR2 is SQIVND in the germline V gene (reference sequence). CDR3 length: 15 amino acids. The CDR3: CASSIITANTGELFF. The CDR3 DNA sequence: TGTGCCAGTAGTATAATTACAGCGAACACCGGGGAGCTGTTTTTT.

This clone was recorded a few times. The chain uses TRBV29-1 and TRBJ1-1; D ambiguous. The CDR3 spans 11 residues. V was clipped by 4 bases and J by 4 bases, with 7 bases between them. Germline-derived CDR1 and CDR2 are SQVTM and ANQGSEA. The DNA of the CDR3 is TGCAGCGTTGGGGCGGCCACTGAAGCTTTCTTT. This gives the protein CSVGAATEAFF. Full variable domain (outside the CDR3, taken from reference TRBV29-1 and TRBJ1-1): SAVISQKPSRDICQRGTSLTIQCQVDSQVTMMFWYRQQPGQSLTLIATANQGSEATYESGFVIDKFPISRPNLTFSTLTVSNMSPEDSSIYLCSVGAATEAFFGQGTRLTVV.

The gene calls are TRBV15 and TRBJ2-6, with D maybe TRBD2 (7 bases). The CDR3 runs to 19 residues. Per germline, CDR1 LNHNV and CDR2 YYDKDF (reference sequence). V lost 3 bases, J lost 4 bases, and 22 bases lay in between. This chain's CDR3 is CATSSPGGTQGKGANVLTF. The CDR3 DNA follows: TGTGCCACCAGCAGTCCCGGGGGGACACAGGGCAAGGGGGCCAACGTCCTGACTTTC.

This clone was observed many times. This chain links TRBV15 with TRBJ2-5, with 8 bases that match TRBD2. With 2 bases clipped from V and 1 base from J, the junction kept 9 bases outside the gene matches. Germline values: CDR1 LNHNV, CDR2 YYDKDF (reference sequence). The CDR3 runs 17 residues. The CDR3 loop reads CATSRRAGGGTQETQYF. DNA for the CDR3: TGTGCCACCAGCAGACGCGCAGGCGGGGGGACCCAAGAGACCCAGTACTTC.

This clone was recorded a few times. This chain links TRBV29-1 with TRBJ2-3, with TRBD1 as a possible D gene (5 bases). V lost 3 bases and J 3 bases, leaving 10 bases between the germline ends. CDR3 length equals 13 residues. CDR1 SQVTM and CDR2 ANQGSEA come from the germline V gene. The CDR3 is CSVEDKVTDTQYF. CDR3 nucleotide sequence: TGCAGCGTTGAGGACAAGGTGACAGATACGCAGTATTTT.

The chain couples TRBV25-1 to TRBJ1-5; no clear D gene. V lost 1 base and J lost 2, with 3 bases in between. CDR3 length: 13 residues. Per germline, CDR1 MGHDK and CDR2 SYGVNS. CDR3 region: CASSEWGNQPQHF. The CDR3 region has the DNA TGTGCCAGCAGTGAATGGGGCAATCAGCCCCAGCATTTT.

This clone occurred once. V gene TRBV6-5 combines with J gene TRBJ1-2; no clear D gene. Per the germline V gene, CDR1 is MNHEY and CDR2 is SVGAGI. Between the trimmed V and J ends, which lost 6 bases and 6 bases, there was a span of 14 bases. This CDR3 spans 13 amino acids. CDR3 nucleotide sequence: TGTGCCAGCAGGAGAGACGTGACCGATGGCTACACCTTC. Translating it yields CASRRDVTDGYTF.

V and J are TRBV5-1 and TRBJ2-2, with 7 bases fitting TRBD2. This CDR3 has 15 residues. The germline V gene encodes CDR1 SGHRS and CDR2 YFSETQ. V trimming: 4 bases; J trimming: 3 bases; junction bases outside the gene matches: 6. The CDR3 sequence is CASSGEGRDTGELFF. The CDR3 DNA sequence: TGCGCCAGCAGCGGGGAGGGACGTGACACCGGGGAGCTGTTTTTT.

The DNA of the CDR3 is TGCGCCAGCAGCCGGACAGGCTACGAGCAGTACTTC. It specifies CASSRTGYEQYF. This chain links TRBV5-1 with TRBJ2-7, with 7 bases fitting TRBD1. Germline trimming cut 4 bases from V and 3 bases from J; bases unmatched to any gene: 1. Germline values: CDR1 SGHRS, CDR2 YFSETQ. The CDR3 runs 12 residues.

The chain carries TRBV4-1 and TRBJ1-2, with TRBD1 matching over 7 bases. CDR3 length equals 16 residues. Germline CDR1 is MGHRA and CDR2 is YSYEKL. V lost 2 bases to trimming and J lost 7 bases; unmatched junction nucleotides: 13. The CDR3 DNA reads TGCGCCAGCAGCCAACTCGAAACAGGGGTCAATCGTGGCTACACCTTC. Amino acid sequence: CASSQLETGVNRGYTF.

The rearrangement joins TRBV4-3 to TRBJ2-5, with 15 bases lining up with TRBD2. V gave up 0 bases and J gave up 5 bases; unmatched junction bases: 7. The CDR3 runs 18 residues. Germline CDR1 LGHNA, CDR2 YSLEER. The CDR3 is CASSQDGLAGGPSETQYF. In DNA, the CDR3 is TGCGCCAGCAGCCAAGACGGACTAGCGGGGGGGCCGAGTGAGACCCAGTACTTC.

This rearrangement joins TRBV29-1 to TRBJ1-2; possibly TRBD1 for D (5 bases). The CDR3 contains 14 residues. V was pared by 6 bases and J by 5 bases, with 19 bases between. Germline assignment: CDR1 SQVTM and CDR2 ANQGSEA. The CDR3 is CSVFRDGSSYGYTF. In nucleotides, the CDR3 is TGCAGCGTATTCCGGGACGGGAGTTCTTATGGCTACACCTTC.

This rearrangement joins TRBV6-5 to TRBJ2-5, with TRBD1 matching 9 bases. The CDR3 has 14 residues. J lost 4 bases, V lost 6 bases, and 6 bases had no gene match. CDR1 is MNHEY and CDR2 is SVGAGI in the germline V gene. CDR3 amino acids: CASSLTGGRETQYF. For the CDR3, the DNA is TGTGCCAGCAGCCTAACAGGGGGCCGAGAGACCCAGTACTTC.

The CDR3 DNA reads as TGTGCCAGCAGCAGACAGGGAGGCTCACCCCTCCACTTT. Translation: CASSRQGGSPLHF. This chain uses TRBV6-5 with TRBJ1-6; 7 positions agree with TRBD1. Germline V CDR1 and CDR2: MNHEY, SVGAGI. Unmatched junction bases numbered 6, after V lost 6 bases and J lost 10 bases. This CDR3 is built from 13 residues.

This sequence joins TRBV7-3 and TRBJ2-1, with D uncertain. Looked up from germline, CDR1 is SGHTA and CDR2 is FQGTGA. The germline V and J ends were trimmed by 5 bases and 5 bases, with 16 bases remaining between them. The CDR3 loop spans 15 amino acids. The CDR3 coding sequence is TGTGCCAGCAGCCCCCGGACGGCTTTAAACAATGAGCAGTTCTTC. This sequence encodes CASSPRTALNNEQFF.

The rearrangement links TRBV6-5 to TRBJ1-1; D ambiguous. The germline V gene encodes CDR1 MNHEY and CDR2 SVGAGI. The length of the CDR3 is 14 residues. Trimming took off 4 bases at V and 1 base at J, with 10 bases between the two ends. CDR3 sequence: CASSLQPRNTEAFF. CDR3 bases: TGTGCCAGCAGTTTACAGCCTAGGAACACTGAAGCTTTCTTT.

The gene calls are TRBV5-1 and TRBJ2-1, with D unclear. V gave up 1 base and J gave up 6 bases, with 17 bases separating them. The CDR3 contains 16 residues. The germline V gene has CDR1 SGHRS and CDR2 YFSETQ. CDR3 nucleotide sequence: TGCGCCAGCAGCTTGAGTGCGGACCGCAGGTTCAATGAGCAGTTCTTC. This translates into CASSLSADRRFNEQFF.